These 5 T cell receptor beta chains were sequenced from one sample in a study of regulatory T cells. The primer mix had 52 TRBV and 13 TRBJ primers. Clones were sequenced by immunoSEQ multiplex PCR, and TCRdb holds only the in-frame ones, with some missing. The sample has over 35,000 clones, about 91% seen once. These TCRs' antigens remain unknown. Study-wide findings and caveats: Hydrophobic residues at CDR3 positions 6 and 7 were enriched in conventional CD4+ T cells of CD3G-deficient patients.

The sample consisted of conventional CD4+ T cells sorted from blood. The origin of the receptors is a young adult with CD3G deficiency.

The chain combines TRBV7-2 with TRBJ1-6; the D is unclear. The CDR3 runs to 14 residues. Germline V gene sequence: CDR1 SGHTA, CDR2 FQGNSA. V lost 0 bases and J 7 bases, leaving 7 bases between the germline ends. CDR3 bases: TGTGCCAGCAGCTTAGCGTCGTCGAATTCACCCCTCCACTTT. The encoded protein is CASSLASSNSPLHF.

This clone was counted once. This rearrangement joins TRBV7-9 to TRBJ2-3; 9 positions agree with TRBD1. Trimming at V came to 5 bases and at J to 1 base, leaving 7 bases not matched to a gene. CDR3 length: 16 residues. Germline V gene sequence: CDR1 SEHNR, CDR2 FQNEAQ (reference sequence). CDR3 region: CASSRGQGSGTDTQYF. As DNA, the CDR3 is TGTGCCAGCAGCCGAGGACAGGGGTCAGGCACAGATACGCAGTATTTT.

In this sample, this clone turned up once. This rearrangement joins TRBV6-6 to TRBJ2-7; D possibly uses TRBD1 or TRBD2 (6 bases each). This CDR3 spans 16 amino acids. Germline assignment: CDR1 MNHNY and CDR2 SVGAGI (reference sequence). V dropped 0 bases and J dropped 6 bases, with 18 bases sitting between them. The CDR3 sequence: CASSYSTGAGTREQYF. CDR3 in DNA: TGTGCCAGCAGTTACTCGACGGGGGCGGGGACGCGCGAGCAGTACTTC.

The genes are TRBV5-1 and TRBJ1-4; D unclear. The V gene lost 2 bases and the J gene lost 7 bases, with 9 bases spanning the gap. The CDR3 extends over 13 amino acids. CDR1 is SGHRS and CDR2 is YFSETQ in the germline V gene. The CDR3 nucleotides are TGCGCCAGCAGCTTACGACCTAGTGAAAAACTGTTTTTT. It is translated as CASSLRPSEKLFF.

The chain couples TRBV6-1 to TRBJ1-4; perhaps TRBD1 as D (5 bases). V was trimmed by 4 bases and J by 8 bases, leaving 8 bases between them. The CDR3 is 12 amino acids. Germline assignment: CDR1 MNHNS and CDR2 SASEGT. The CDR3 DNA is TGTGCCAGCAGTGTACGGGGGGAAAAACTGTTTTTT. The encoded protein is CASSVRGEKLFF.